Below are 13 T cell receptor beta chains sequenced from a single sample in a study of shared clonotypes between healthy human individuals. The naive CD8 population came from CD45RO-negative cells selected for CCR7, without terminally differentiated effector memory CD45RA+ cells. Profiled with immunoSEQ multiplex PCR; TCRdb holds only in-frame clones, not every one. The repertoire holds roughly 770,000 clones, approximately 97% seen once, with over 0.2% in the top ten. Sample: naive CD8+ T cells sorted from blood. The source of these receptors is a young man in good health.

The J gene is TRBJ2-1, the V gene TRBV6-5; 11 positions agree with TRBD2. The CDR3 contains 14 residues. The V gene's germline CDR1 is MNHEY and CDR2 SVGAGI. With 7 bases clipped from V and 5 bases from J, the junction kept 4 bases outside the gene matches. For the CDR3, the DNA is TGTGCCAGCATTGGGACTAGCGGACACAATGAGCAGTTCTTC. Protein: CASIGTSGHNEQFF.

This chain connects TRBV6-1 to TRBJ2-7; D is undetermined. The CDR3 is 13 residues long. V gave up 0 bases and J gave up 5 bases, with 8 bases separating them. Germline V lookup: CDR1 MNHNS, CDR2 SASEGT. For the CDR3, the DNA is TGTGCCAGCAGTGAAGCCCCAGGAAACGAGCAGTACTTC. Protein: CASSEAPGNEQYF.

This chain links TRBV19 with TRBJ2-1; D call uncertain. The CDR3 sequence is 13 residues long. Trimming pared 5 bases from V and 9 bases from J, leaving 14 bases between. Germline CDR1 LNHDA, CDR2 SQIVND (reference sequence). CDR3 in DNA: TGTGCCAGTAGTCCTCTTAACTTCCCTGAGCAGTTCTTC. This translates into CASSPLNFPEQFF.

The chain has TRBV28 and TRBJ1-5; D ambiguous. The CDR3 loop spans 15 amino acids. CDR1 is MDHEN, CDR2 SYDVKM, per germline. V was cut by 6 bases and J by 0 bases, with 12 bases left in between. CDR3 DNA: TGTGCCAGCAGGATCAAGGCTTATAGCAATCAGCCCCAGCATTTT. Its protein product is CASRIKAYSNQPQHF.

The rearrangement links TRBV11-2 to TRBJ2-5, with 9 bases lining up with TRBD2. J lost 4 bases, V lost 0 bases, and 3 bases had no gene match. Germline V CDR1 and CDR2: SGHAT, FQNNGV. The CDR3 is 15 amino acids. CDR3: CASSLEASGTETQYF. CDR3 coding DNA: TGTGCCAGCAGCTTAGAAGCTAGCGGGACAGAGACCCAGTACTTC.

The chain uses TRBV29-1 and TRBJ2-1; 9 bases are shared with TRBD1. The CDR3 is 13 residues long. The J segment lost 4 bases and the V segment lost 7 bases, leaving 5 bases of the junction unmatched. Germline V gene sequence: CDR1 SQVTM, CDR2 ANQGSEA. Written as DNA, the CDR3 is TGCAGCGGGGGGACAGGGATATACAATGAGCAGTTCTTC. It translates to CSGGTGIYNEQFF.

The genes are TRBV7-8 and TRBJ1-1; D is perhaps TRBD1 (5 bases). The V gene's germline CDR1 is SGHVS and CDR2 FQNEAQ. This CDR3 has 13 residues. Trimming removed 5 bases from V and 8 bases from J, with 15 bases in between. In DNA form, the CDR3 reads TGTGCCAGCAGCCAATCGGGGGATAACGAAGCTTTCTTT. Its translation: CASSQSGDNEAFF. The full variable domain, its missing parts supplied by reference TRBV7-8 and TRBJ1-1, is GAGVSQSPRYKVAKRGQDVALRCDPISGHVSLFWYQQALGQGPEFLTYFQNEAQLDKSGLPSDRFFAERPEGSVSTLKIQRTQQEDSAVYLCASSQSGDNEAFFGQGTRLTVV.

CDR3 residues: CASTRDTEAFF. The CDR3 coding sequence is TGTGCCAGTACCAGAGACACTGAAGCTTTCTTT. This chain links TRBV25-1 with TRBJ1-1; D not certain. V lost 9 bases, J lost 3 bases, and 8 bases lay in between. The CDR3 is 11 residues long. The germline V gene has CDR1 MGHDK and CDR2 SYGVNS.

The V gene is TRBV5-1, the J gene TRBJ2-3; weak D call: TRBD2 (5 bases). The CDR3 covers 18 residues. Per germline, CDR1 SGHRS and CDR2 YFSETQ. V was pared by 0 bases and J by 2 bases, with 19 bases between. CDR3 sequence (DNA): TGCGCCAGCAGCTTGGGACTACTCAGAAGAGGGTCCACAGATACGCAGTATTTT. Translation: CASSLGLLRRGSTDTQYF. The variable domain in full, with the rest retrieved from reference TRBV5-1 and TRBJ2-3, is KAGVTQTPRYLIKTRGQQVTLSCSPISGHRSVSWYQQTPGQGLQFLFEYFSETQRNKGNFPGRFSGRQFSNSRSEMNVSTLELGDSALYLCASSLGLLRRGSTDTQYFGPGTRLTVL.

The chain combines TRBV7-6 with TRBJ2-7; the D gene is possibly TRBD1 (6 bases). Trimming pared 5 bases from V and 1 base from J, leaving 18 bases between. The CDR3 length is 16 residues. Germline assignment: CDR1 SGHVS and CDR2 FNYEAQ. In nucleotides, the CDR3 is TGTGCCAGCAGCGGACCCACCGGGACATCTTCCTACGAGCAGTACTTC. Translation gives CASSGPTGTSSYEQYF.

Written as DNA, the CDR3 is TGTGCCAGCAGACTTCGACCAACCTACGAGCAGTACTTC. It codes for CASRLRPTYEQYF. The chain couples TRBV2 to TRBJ2-7; D not certain. Trimming shortened V by 6 bases and J by 2 bases, and 11 bases separated the two germline ends. The CDR3 covers 13 residues. Germline CDR1 is SNHLY and CDR2 is FYNNEI. The variable domain in full, completed from reference TRBV2 and TRBJ2-7, reads EPEVTQTPSHQVTQMGQEVILRCVPISNHLYFYWYRQILGQKVEFLVSFYNNEISEKSEIFDDQFSVERPDGSNFTLKIRSTKLEDSAMYFCASRLRPTYEQYFGPGTRLTVT.

This clone was observed once. The genes are TRBV27 and TRBJ2-1, with 13 nucleotides matching TRBD2. Trimming cost V 5 bases and J 8 bases; bases outside gene matches: 6. The CDR3 runs 15 residues. Germline V gene data show CDR1 as MNHEY and CDR2 as SMNVEV (reference sequence). CDR3 amino acids: CASSPGTSGVYEQFF. CDR3 DNA: TGTGCCAGCAGTCCAGGGACTAGCGGGGTGTATGAGCAGTTCTTC.

The genes are TRBV9 and TRBJ2-2; 7 bases align to TRBD1. The CDR3 is made up of 15 amino acids. V was clipped by 3 bases and J by 3 bases; unmatched bases: 5. Looked up from germline, CDR1 is SGDLS and CDR2 is YYNGEE. CDR3 in amino acids: CASSGRQGDTGELFF. CDR3 sequence (DNA): TGTGCCAGCAGCGGCCGACAGGGTGACACCGGGGAGCTGTTTTTT.